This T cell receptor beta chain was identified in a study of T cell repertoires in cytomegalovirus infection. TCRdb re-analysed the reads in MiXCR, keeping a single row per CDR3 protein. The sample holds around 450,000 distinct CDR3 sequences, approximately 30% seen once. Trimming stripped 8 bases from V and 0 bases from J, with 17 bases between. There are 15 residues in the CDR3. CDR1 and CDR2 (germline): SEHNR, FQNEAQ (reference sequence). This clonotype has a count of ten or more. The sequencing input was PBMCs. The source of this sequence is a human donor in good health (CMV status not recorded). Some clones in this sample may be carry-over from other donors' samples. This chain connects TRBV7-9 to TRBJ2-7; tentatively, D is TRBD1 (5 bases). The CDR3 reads CASARRADSSYEQYF. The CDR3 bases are TGTGCCAGCGCCCGTCGGGCCGACAGCTCCTACGAGCAGTACTTC. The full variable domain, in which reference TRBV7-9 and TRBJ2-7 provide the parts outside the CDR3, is DTGVSQNPRHKITKRGQNVTFRCDPISEHNRLYWYRQTLGQGPEFLTYFQNEAQLEKSRLLSDRFSAERPKGSFSTLEIQRTEQGDSAMYLCASARRADSSYEQYFGPGTRLTVT.